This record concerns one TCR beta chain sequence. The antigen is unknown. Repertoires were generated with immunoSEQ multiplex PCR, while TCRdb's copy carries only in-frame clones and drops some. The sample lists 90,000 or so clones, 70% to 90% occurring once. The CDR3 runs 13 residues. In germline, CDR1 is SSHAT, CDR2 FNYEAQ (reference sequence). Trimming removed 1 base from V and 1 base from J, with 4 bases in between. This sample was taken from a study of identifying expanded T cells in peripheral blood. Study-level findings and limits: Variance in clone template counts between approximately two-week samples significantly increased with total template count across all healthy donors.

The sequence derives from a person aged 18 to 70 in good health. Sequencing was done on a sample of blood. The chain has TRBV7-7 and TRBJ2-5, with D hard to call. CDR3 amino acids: CASSLDPQETQYF. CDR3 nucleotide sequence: TGTGCCAGCAGCTTAGACCCCCAAGAGACCCAGTACTTC.